What follows is one TCR beta chain and its context. The target antigen is unknown. The data were obtained in a study of OX40 agonist ivuxolimab in advanced cancers. Study outcomes and limitations: With doses of 0.1-3.0 mg/kg, partial responders showed among the lowest clonal expansion.

The CDR3 consists of 11 residues. Germline V lookup: CDR1 MNHEY, CDR2 SVGAGI. Trimming shortened V by 5 bases and J by 6 bases, and 8 bases separated the two germline ends. The protocol was immunoSEQ multiplex PCR, while the TCRdb copy is restricted to in-frame clones and leaves out a portion. The sample comprises about 54,000 clones, 75% to 95% of which are singletons, and approximately 7.9% rests with the top ten. The input for sequencing was CD4+ or CD8+ T cells sorted from blood, taken in a trial of the OX40 agonist ivuxolimab. The V and J genes are TRBV6-5 and TRBJ2-7; D is perhaps TRBD1 or TRBD2 (5 bases each). The TCR comes from an adult with an advanced solid tumor such as melanoma, head and neck, liver or kidney cancer. CDR3 sequence (DNA): TGTGCCAGCAGTCCTGGGGGCGAGCAGTACTTC. This codes for CASSPGGEQYF.